These 5 T cell receptor beta chains were sequenced from one sample in a study of human T cells and chemical hapten exposure. Time point meaning: patch test 1, 2 weeks after DPC sensitization. Treatment reported: therapeutic diphenylcyclopropenone sensitization with weekly scalp DPC. TCRdb recomputed calls from the RACE reads with MiXCR, one row per CDR3 protein. Of some 70,000 distinct CDR3 sequences listed, approximately 35% are singletons. Sequenced material: whole blood, taken in connection with sensitization to the hapten diphenylcyclopropenone (DPC). The source is a man in his forties with alopecia areata. Some clones in this sample may be carry-over from other donors' samples.

The chain combines TRBV5-1 with TRBJ2-1; D may be TRBD1 or TRBD2 (5 bases each). The germline CDR1 and CDR2 sequences are SGHRS and YFSETQ. V was cut by 5 bases and J by 2 bases, with 20 bases left in between. This CDR3 region has 17 residues. Here the CDR3 reads CASRPTSRGYTYNEQFF. DNA of the CDR3: TGCGCCAGCAGGCCTACCTCCCGGGGCTATACCTACAATGAGCAGTTCTTC.

This clonotype was seen only a few times. The chain employs TRBV6-6 and TRBJ2-3, with D possibly TRBD2 on 6 matching bases. Germline CDR1 reads MNHNY; CDR2 reads SVGAGI (reference sequence). The CDR3 spans 12 residues. V was clipped by 7 bases and J by 1 base, with 6 bases between them. Here the CDR3 reads CASTGGTDTQYF. CDR3 sequence (DNA): TGTGCCAGCACGGGGGGCACAGATACGCAGTATTTT.

V gene TRBV3-1 combines with J gene TRBJ2-3; no reliable D call. V lost 0 bases and J 2 bases, leaving 9 bases between the germline ends. The CDR3 sequence is 15 residues long. The germline V gene has CDR1 LGHDT and CDR2 YNNKEL (reference sequence). CDR3 nucleotide sequence: TGTGCCAGCAGCCAAGACCTCCTACCCACAGATACGCAGTATTTT. This sequence encodes CASSQDLLPTDTQYF.

This clonotype was observed a handful of times. V usage is TRBV12-3 or TRBV12-4 and J usage is TRBJ1-1; D remains unclear. The CDR3 is made up of 12 amino acids. With 6 bases removed from V and 4 bases from J, the gap between germline ends came to 9 bases. CDR3 sequence: CASSRMITEAFF. The CDR3 DNA is TGTGCCAGCAGCCGGATGATCACTGAAGCTTTCTTT.

This chain links TRBV6-2 or TRBV6-3 with TRBJ2-4, with D tentatively TRBD2 (6 bases). This CDR3 spans 15 amino acids. Germline values: CDR1 MNHEY, CDR2 SVGEGT. V lost 4 bases and J lost 1, with 11 bases in between. The CDR3 reads CASSSLGGAKNIQYF. CDR3 DNA sequence: TGTGCCAGCAGTTCCTTAGGAGGGGCCAAAAACATTCAGTACTTC.